A single sample is the source of the 31 T cell receptor beta chains below, sequenced in a study of blood T cell repertoires in COVID-19. Sequencing was performed with immunoSEQ multiplex PCR; in TCRdb, only in-frame clones are kept and a portion is missing. The sample shows 300,000 to 450,000 clones, approximately 90% of them seen only once. Sequencing was performed on PBMCs or T cells enriched from blood (not recorded which). Receptor source: a woman between 18 and 29 years old who had recovered from COVID-19.

The J gene is TRBJ2-7, the V gene TRBV18, with TRBD2 matching 12 bases. Germline V gene data show CDR1 as KGHSH and CDR2 as LQKENI. The CDR3 loop spans 14 amino acids. The junction had 3 bases not matched to a gene; V was cut back by 6 bases and J by 3 bases. The CDR3: CASSPSGGGYEQYF. The CDR3 nucleotides read TGTGCCAGCTCGCCTAGCGGGGGGGGCTACGAGCAGTACTTC.

This chain uses TRBV7-3 with TRBJ2-5; possible D gene TRBD2, 5 bases. Germline V gene data show CDR1 as SGHTA and CDR2 as FQGTGA. V dropped 5 bases and J dropped 2 bases, with 18 bases sitting between them. This CDR3 has 16 amino acids. The CDR3 region has the DNA TGTGCCAGCAGCCCAACCGAGGTTAGCGAACAAGAGACCCAGTACTTC. It translates to CASSPTEVSEQETQYF.

In this sample, this clone turned up once. This chain connects TRBV18 to TRBJ2-7, with 8 bases lining up with TRBD2. The CDR3 totals 15 residues. V trimming: 2 bases; J trimming: 5 bases; junction bases outside the gene matches: 8. CDR1 is KGHSH, CDR2 LQKENI, per germline. The CDR3 coding sequence is TGTGCCAGCTCACCAGCGGGGGGCGGGGGCCACGAGCAGTACTTC. This encodes CASSPAGGGGHEQYF.

This clone came up a few times. The gene calls are TRBV11-2 and TRBJ1-1; TRBD1 might be the D (6 bases). V was trimmed by 6 bases and J by 5 bases, leaving 13 bases between them. Germline loops: CDR1 SGHAT, CDR2 FQNNGV. This CDR3 contains 13 residues. CDR3 amino acids: CASRQQRGTEAFF. In DNA, the CDR3 is TGTGCCAGCAGGCAGCAGAGGGGGACTGAAGCTTTCTTT.

This chain joins TRBV3-1 (or the pseudogene TRBV3-2) and TRBJ2-2; TRBD1 aligns across 8 bases. The CDR3 is made up of 16 amino acids. With V trimmed by 3 bases and J by 1 base, 4 bases remained unmatched. The V gene's germline CDR1 is LGHDT and CDR2 YNNKEL (reference sequence). CDR3 sequence: CASSHGDRRNTGELFF. The CDR3, as DNA: TGTGCCAGCAGCCATGGGGACAGGCGGAACACCGGGGAGCTGTTTTTT.

Concerning this clone: Mismatch with germline at one junction end may stem from a read error. The chain is built from TRBV7-7 and TRBJ2-1; tentatively, D is TRBD2 (6 bases). Germline V CDR1 and CDR2: SSHAT, FNYEAQ (reference sequence). CDR3 length equals 13 residues. CDR3 DNA: TGTGCTAGCAGCTTATATGCTAGCGATGAGCAGTTCTTC. It encodes CASSLYASDEQFF.

The V call is TRBV15, the J call TRBJ1-5, with 7 bases aligning to TRBD1. Germline CDR1 and CDR2: LNHNV and YYDKDF (reference sequence). After removal of 0 bases from V and 0 bases from J, the junction contained 2 bases not matched to a gene. CDR3 length: 16 residues. CDR3 region: CATSRERGLSNQPQHF. The CDR3 region has the DNA TGTGCCACCAGCAGAGAAAGGGGGCTTAGCAATCAGCCCCAGCATTTT.

The rearrangement uses TRBV14 and TRBJ1-2; 11 bases map to TRBD1. Germline values: CDR1 SGHDN, CDR2 FVKESK. The J segment lost 4 bases and the V segment lost 5 bases, leaving 9 bases of the junction unmatched. The CDR3 length is 16 residues. The DNA of the CDR3 is TGTGCCAGCAGCACCGGGACAGGGGGTCTGACCTATGGCTACACCTTC. Amino acids: CASSTGTGGLTYGYTF.

The gene calls are TRBV7-8 and TRBJ1-5; D is ambiguous. V was cut by 6 bases and J by 5 bases, with 14 bases left in between. The CDR3 consists of 14 residues. Germline V gene data show CDR1 as SGHVS and CDR2 as FQNEAQ. The CDR3 DNA reads TGTGCCAGCAGTCTAAAGGAGCTGGATCAGCCCCAGCATTTT. This sequence encodes CASSLKELDQPQHF.

This clone was observed a single time. The J gene is TRBJ2-7, the V gene TRBV28; D possibly corresponds to TRBD1 (6 bases). V was trimmed by 3 bases and J by 5 bases, leaving 14 bases between them. Per the germline V gene, CDR1 is MDHEN and CDR2 is SYDVKM. The CDR3 loop spans 14 amino acids. CDR3 coding DNA: TGTGCCAGCAGTTTGTTCACAGGGCCCAACGAGCAGTACTTC. The encoded protein is CASSLFTGPNEQYF.

J is TRBJ2-4 and V is TRBV4-1, with D tentatively TRBD2 (6 bases). From germline, CDR1 is MGHRA and CDR2 YSYEKL. V gave up 1 base and J gave up 1 base, with 17 bases separating them. The CDR3 consists of 18 residues. CDR3 loop: CASSQVGRTTLAKNIQYF. The CDR3 DNA sequence: TGCGCCAGCAGCCAAGTAGGGAGGACAACCTTGGCCAAAAACATTCAGTACTTC.

This chain uses TRBV19 with TRBJ1-3, with D unclear. Trimming removed 1 base at V and 0 bases at J, with 13 bases between. CDR3 length: 17 amino acids. Germline CDR1 is LNHDA and CDR2 is SQIVND (reference sequence). The CDR3 nucleotides are TGTGCCAGTAGTATAGGGCTAGACGCCTTCTCTGGAAACACCATATATTTT. Translating gives CASSIGLDAFSGNTIYF.

The V call is TRBV29-1, the J call TRBJ1-5; D gene uncertain. Germline V gene lookup returns CDR1 SQVTM and CDR2 ANQGSEA. V was shortened by 4 bases and J by 2 bases, with 15 bases between the two germline ends. The CDR3 has 15 residues. CDR3 nucleotides: TGCAGCGTTGGTTCCGGGAACTCGGGCAATCAGCCCCAGCATTTT. Translation: CSVGSGNSGNQPQHF.

The chain has TRBV10-3 and TRBJ2-1; D might be TRBD1 (5 bases). CDR1 is ENHRY and CDR2 is SYGVKD in the germline V gene. The CDR3 is 14 amino acids. Trimming cost V 7 bases and J 8 bases, with 18 bases left between them. The CDR3 bases are TGTGCCATCACTAAAGGGATGGGGCTGGATGAGCAGTTCTTC. It codes for CAITKGMGLDEQFF.

This clone was seen just once. The chain couples TRBV6-4 to TRBJ2-3, with D possibly matching TRBD1 (6 bases). The ends were cut back, 2 bases at V and 6 bases at J, with 18 bases in the middle. The germline V gene encodes CDR1 MRHNA and CDR2 SNTAGT. The CDR3 runs 16 residues. The CDR3 loop reads CASSDLVGGVRDTQYF. Here the CDR3 DNA reads TGTGCCAGCAGTGACCTCGTAGGGGGTGTAAGGGATACGCAGTATTTT.

The chain links TRBV9 to TRBJ2-5, with D perhaps matching TRBD1 (6 bases). This CDR3 is 19 amino acids long. Trimming shortened V by 4 bases and J by 2 bases, and 27 bases separated the two germline ends. Per the germline V gene, CDR1 is SGDLS and CDR2 is YYNGEE. The CDR3 here is CASSPRGAGARKKQETQYF. The CDR3 DNA follows: TGTGCCAGCAGCCCGAGAGGGGCAGGGGCGCGGAAAAAACAAGAGACCCAGTACTTC.

This clone was observed once. The J gene is TRBJ2-5, the V gene TRBV5-4; TRBD2 aligns across 7 bases. Germline V gene lookup returns CDR1 SGHNT and CDR2 YYREEE (reference sequence). J lost 4 bases, V lost 6 bases, and 9 bases had no gene match. The CDR3 length is 14 residues. CDR3 coding DNA: TGTGCCAGCATGCGCCAGGGCGGGGGAGAGACCCAGTACTTC. Its translation is CASMRQGGGETQYF.

The rearrangement joins TRBV11-2 to TRBJ1-5, with D perhaps TRBD1 (6 bases). With 2 bases removed from V and 5 bases from J, the gap between germline ends came to 10 bases. The germline gives CDR1 SGHAT, CDR2 FQNNGV. The CDR3 is 14 residues long. This CDR3 is CASSLTGQDQPQHF. The DNA for the CDR3 is TGTGCCAGCAGCTTAACAGGGCAGGATCAGCCCCAGCATTTT.

The chain recombines TRBV28 with TRBJ1-1; D not certain. V lost 7 bases, J lost 1 base, and 10 bases lay in between. Germline CDR1 and CDR2: MDHEN and SYDVKM. The CDR3 consists of 13 residues. The CDR3 nucleotides read TGTGCCAGCACCGGACGGGAGAACACTGAAGCTTTCTTT. Translating gives CASTGRENTEAFF.

The chain combines TRBV20-1 with TRBJ2-1; D uncertain. Between the trimmed V and J ends, which lost 3 bases and 9 bases, there was a span of 9 bases. The CDR3 is 11 amino acids. Germline assignment: CDR1 DFQATT and CDR2 SNEGSKA (reference sequence). CDR3 sequence: CSARLSSEQFF. CDR3 nucleotides: TGCAGTGCTAGGCTGTCGAGTGAGCAGTTCTTC.

The rearrangement uses TRBV3-1 (or the pseudogene TRBV3-2) and TRBJ2-7; tentative D call: TRBD2 (6 bases). Germline CDR1 and CDR2: LGHDT and YNNKEL (reference sequence). V was pared by 4 bases and J by 7 bases, with 8 bases between. This CDR3 has 11 amino acids. CDR3 sequence: CASSLGGEQYF. CDR3 nucleotides: TGTGCCAGCAGCCTGGGGGGAGAGCAGTACTTC.

This clone was counted between two and nine times. This chain uses TRBV7-2 with TRBJ1-5; 7 bases are shared with TRBD1. The V and J ends lost 5 bases and 4 bases, in that order; junction bases with no gene match: 5. Looked up from germline, CDR1 is SGHTA and CDR2 is FQGNSA. The CDR3 runs 14 residues. CDR3 nucleotide sequence: TGTGCCAGCAGCCGGGACAGTCGAAATCAGCCCCAGCATTTT. This codes for CASSRDSRNQPQHF. Combining the CDR3 with reference TRBV7-2 and TRBJ1-5 gives the whole variable domain GAGVSQSPSNKVTEKGKDVELRCDPISGHTALYWYRQSLGQGLEFLIYFQGNSAPDKSGLPSDRFSAERTGGSVSTLTIQRTQQEDSAVYLCASSRDSRNQPQHFGDGTRLSIL.

V usage is TRBV29-1 and J usage is TRBJ1-1; TRBD1 agrees at 8 bases. After removal of 7 bases from V and 0 bases from J, the junction contained 4 bases not matched to a gene. Germline CDR1 and CDR2: SQVTM and ANQGSEA. CDR3 size: 13 residues. The CDR3 loop reads CSAGQGMNTEAFF. CDR3 bases: TGCAGCGCCGGACAGGGTATGAACACTGAAGCTTTCTTT.

The V call is TRBV11-2, the J call TRBJ2-2; the D gene is possibly TRBD2 (6 bases). CDR1 and CDR2 from the germline V gene are SGHAT and FQNNGV. The CDR3 has 14 residues. Trimming left V 4 bases short and J 3 bases short, with 9 bases between. CDR3 sequence: CASSWGTDTGELFF. CDR3 coding DNA: TGTGCCAGCAGCTGGGGGACTGACACCGGGGAGCTGTTTTTT.

The rearrangement uses TRBV7-9 and TRBJ1-1; TRBD1 matches 7 bases. V lost 6 bases, J lost 2 bases, and 9 bases stayed unmatched. CDR3 length: 15 amino acids. CDR1 and CDR2 (germline): SEHNR, FQNEAQ (reference sequence). CDR3: CASRPDRAFNTEAFF. CDR3 in DNA: TGTGCCAGCAGACCAGACAGGGCGTTCAACACTGAAGCTTTCTTT.

The chain links TRBV5-4 to TRBJ2-7, with D perhaps TRBD1 (5 bases). The V end lost 4 bases, the J end lost 4 bases, and 18 bases lay between the germline ends. Germline V gene sequence: CDR1 SGHNT, CDR2 YYREEE (reference sequence). The CDR3 is 15 residues long. CDR3 coding DNA: TGTGCCAGCAGCCCTCGACAGACTCTCGGGTACGAGCAGTACTTC. This codes for CASSPRQTLGYEQYF.

As regards this clone: In the same sample, other DNA sequences code for this CDR3. The chain has TRBV5-1 and TRBJ1-2; D gene uncertain. The germline V and J ends were trimmed by 0 bases and 2 bases, with 8 bases remaining between them. The germline V gene encodes CDR1 SGHRS and CDR2 YFSETQ. The CDR3 has 14 amino acids. The CDR3 spells CASSLDRGNYGYTF. The CDR3, as DNA: TGCGCCAGCAGCTTGGATCGGGGAAACTATGGCTACACCTTC.

This clone has just one count. The chain employs TRBV5-6 and TRBJ2-7, with D possibly being TRBD2 (6 bases). Germline V gives CDR1 SGHDT, CDR2 YYEEEE. This CDR3 spans 15 amino acids. Trimming removed 6 bases from V and 0 bases from J, with 16 bases in between. The CDR3 nucleotides read TGTGCCAGCACCTGGGGACTTTCTAGCTCCTACGAGCAGTACTTC. Encoded protein: CASTWGLSSSYEQYF.

The J gene is TRBJ2-5, the V gene TRBV30, with no clear D. In germline, CDR1 is GTSNPN, CDR2 SVGIG (reference sequence). The V and J ends lost 1 base and 1 base respectively, with 10 bases between them. The CDR3 is 14 residues long. CDR3 protein: CAWSARPGQETQYF. The DNA for the CDR3 is TGTGCCTGGAGTGCCCGCCCCGGCCAAGAGACCCAGTACTTC.

This clone came up a few times. This sequence joins TRBV5-5 and TRBJ1-1; D perhaps matches TRBD1 (5 bases). V was trimmed by 2 bases and J by 1 base, leaving 15 bases between them. This CDR3 is built from 16 residues. Germline V lookup: CDR1 SGHKS, CDR2 YYEKEE (reference sequence). The CDR3 region is CASSFSLQAKNTEAFF. CDR3 in DNA: TGTGCCAGCAGCTTCAGTTTACAGGCTAAGAACACTGAAGCTTTCTTT.

J is TRBJ1-3 and V is TRBV27, with 7 bases lining up with TRBD1. V shed 4 bases and J 0 bases; nucleotides not matched to a gene: 9. The CDR3 extends over 17 amino acids. Germline assignment: CDR1 MNHEY and CDR2 SMNVEV (reference sequence). The CDR3 coding sequence is TGTGCCAGCAGTTCGCAACAGGGGCCCTACTCTGGAAACACCATATATTTT. Protein sequence: CASSSQQGPYSGNTIYF.